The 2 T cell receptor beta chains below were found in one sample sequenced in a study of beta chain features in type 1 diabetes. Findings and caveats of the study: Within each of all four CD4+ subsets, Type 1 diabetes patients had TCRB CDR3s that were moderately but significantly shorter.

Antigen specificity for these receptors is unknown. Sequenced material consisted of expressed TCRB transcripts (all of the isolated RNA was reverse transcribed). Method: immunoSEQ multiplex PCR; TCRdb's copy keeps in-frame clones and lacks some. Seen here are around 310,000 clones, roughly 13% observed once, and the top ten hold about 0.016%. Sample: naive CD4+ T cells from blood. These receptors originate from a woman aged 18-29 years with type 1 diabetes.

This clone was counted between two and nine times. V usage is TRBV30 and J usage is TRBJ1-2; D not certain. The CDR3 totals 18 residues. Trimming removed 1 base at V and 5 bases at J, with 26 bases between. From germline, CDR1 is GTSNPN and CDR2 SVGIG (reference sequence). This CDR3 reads CAWSAPPVWQRLEYGYTF. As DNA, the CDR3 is TGTGCCTGGAGTGCCCCCCCCGTTTGGCAGCGGCTTGAATATGGCTACACCTTC.

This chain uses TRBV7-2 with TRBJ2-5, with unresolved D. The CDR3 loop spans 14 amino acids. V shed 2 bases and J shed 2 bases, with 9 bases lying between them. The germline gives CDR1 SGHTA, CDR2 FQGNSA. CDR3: CASSLRVVQETQYF. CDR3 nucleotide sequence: TGTGCCAGCAGCTTACGCGTCGTTCAAGAGACCCAGTACTTC.